This T cell receptor beta chain stems from a study of blood T cell repertoires in COVID-19. Study details: Acute and convalescent COVID-19 specimens originated in the United States, Italy and Spain. From T cells, B-cell-depleted T cells, or PBMCs came the material, which was cDNA or gDNA.

In the study's own analysis: Reference gene primers were amplified, and this amplification served to estimate nucleated cell counts. Clones were read by immunoSEQ multiplex PCR, and TCRdb kept only the in-frame ones, dropping some. Clonal size and the V and J genes are those of that table, whereas D and trimming came from the DNA. The sample records around 67,000 clones, about 87% being singletons. V shed 0 bases and J 4 bases; nucleotides not matched to a gene: 3. This CDR3 region has 14 residues. CDR1 and CDR2 from the germline V gene are SGDLS and YYNGEE. The clonotype originates from a man between 50 and 59 years old with active COVID-19. This rearrangement joins TRBV9 to TRBJ2-5; 7 nucleotides match TRBD2. The sample taken for sequencing was peripheral blood. In DNA form, the CDR3 reads TGTGCCAGCAGCGTAGGGGAGGGGCGAGAGACCCAGTACTTC. The encoded protein is CASSVGEGRETQYF.